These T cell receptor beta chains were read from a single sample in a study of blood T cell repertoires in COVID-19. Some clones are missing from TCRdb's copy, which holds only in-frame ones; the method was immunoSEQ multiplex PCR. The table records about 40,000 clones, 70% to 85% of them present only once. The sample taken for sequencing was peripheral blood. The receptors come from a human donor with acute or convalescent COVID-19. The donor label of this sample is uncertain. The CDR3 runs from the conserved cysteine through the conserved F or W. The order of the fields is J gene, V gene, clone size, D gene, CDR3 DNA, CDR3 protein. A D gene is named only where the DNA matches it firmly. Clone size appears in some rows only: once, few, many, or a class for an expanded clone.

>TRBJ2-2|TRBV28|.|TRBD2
TGTGCCAGCAGTCCCATTAGCGGGGGGCCGAACACCGGGGAGCTGTTTTTT
CASSPISGGPNTGELFF
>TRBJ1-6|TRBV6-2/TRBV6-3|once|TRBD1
TGTGCCAGCAGTTACTCCACGACAGGGGGGAATTCACCCCTCCACTTT
CASSYSTTGGNSPLHF
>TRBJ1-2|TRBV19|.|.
TGTGCCAGTAGCCCTGGACAGTCCTATGGCTACACCTTC
CASSPGQSYGYTF
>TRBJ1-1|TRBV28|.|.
TGTGCCAGCAGCAGAGGTGTTAACACTGAAGCTTTCTTT
CASSRGVNTEAFF
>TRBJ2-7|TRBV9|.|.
TGTGCCAGCAGCGTTGGGGCTGACTCCTACGAGCAGTACTTC
CASSVGADSYEQYF
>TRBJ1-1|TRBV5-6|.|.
TGTGCCAGCAGCTTCTTTTCGGTATTTCAGGGGAATGAAGCTTTCTTT
CASSFFSVFQGNEAFF
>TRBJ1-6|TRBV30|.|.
TGTGCCTGCCACAACGGGGGGGACTCCTATAATTCACCCCTCCACTTT
CACHNGGDSYNSPLHF
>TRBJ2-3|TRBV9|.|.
TGTGCCAGCAGCGTAGCAGGGGCGCCGAGCACAGATACGCAGTATTTT
CASSVAGAPSTDTQYF
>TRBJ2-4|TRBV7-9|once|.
TGTGCCAGCAGCTTACCACCTAGAATGGCCAAAAACATTCAGTACTTC
CASSLPPRMAKNIQYF
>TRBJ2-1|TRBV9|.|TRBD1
TGTGCCAGCAGCGGGACCCGGACAGGACCTGATAAGTTCTTC
CASSGTRTGPDKFF
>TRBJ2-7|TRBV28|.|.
TGTGCCAGCAGTCGCTCCTACGAGCAGTACTTC
CASSRSYEQYF
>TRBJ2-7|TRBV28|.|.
TGTGCCAGCAGTTTACCGCAGGGACTCTCCTACGAGCAGTACTTC
CASSLPQGLSYEQYF
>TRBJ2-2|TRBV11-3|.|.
TGTGCCAGCAGCTCCCCAGGAACAGCCACCGGGGAGCTGTTTTTT
CASSSPGTATGELFF
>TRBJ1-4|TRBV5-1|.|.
TGCGCCAGCAGCTCGGGACGGGGGAATGAAAAACTGTTTTTT
CASSSGRGNEKLFF
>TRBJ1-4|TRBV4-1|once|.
TGCGCCAGCAGCCAAGGAGCGGGTTCTAATGAAAAACTGTTTTTT
CASSQGAGSNEKLFF
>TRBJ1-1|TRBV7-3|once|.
TGTGCCAGCAGCTTGGGACAAACGAACACTGAAGCTTTCTTT
CASSLGQTNTEAFF
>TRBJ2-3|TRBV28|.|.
TGTGCCAGCATTCGGGCCTGGAGGTCGGATACGCAGTATTTT
CASIRAWRSDTQYF
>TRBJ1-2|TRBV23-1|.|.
TGCGCCAGCAGTCAATCGAGGCCATACTATGGCTACACCTTC
CASSQSRPYYGYTF